The rows below give T cell receptor beta chains drawn from one sample of a study of T cells in Graves' hyperthyroidism and ophthalmopathy. TCRdb processed the multiplex PCR reads anew with MiXCR; each CDR3 protein has one entry. The table includes about 59,000 distinct CDR3 sequences, around 50% detected once. The sequenced material came from blood. These receptors originate from a woman aged 55-70 years with Graves' ophthalmopathy. CDR3s include the opening cysteine and the closing phenylalanine or tryptophan.

cdr3_length,v_call,j_call,cdr3_aa
13,TRBV6-4,TRBJ2-1,CASSDGAHNEQFF
16,TRBV20-1,TRBJ2-1,CSARDGGSSGYNEQFF
15,TRBV25-1,TRBJ2-7,CASSELSGAHYEQYF
10,TRBV20-1,TRBJ2-1,CSARGDEQFF
17,TRBV6-6,TRBJ2-5,CASSLGLGGGSNQPQYF
17,TRBV7-8,TRBJ2-7,CASSLGLAGTSSYEQYF
13,TRBV20-1,TRBJ2-7,CSARDLDSYEQYF
15,TRBV18,TRBJ2-5,CASSPTAGEQETQYF
16,TRBV20-1,TRBJ1-4,CSARDVGGSWNEKLFF
15,TRBV19,TRBJ1-2,CASSPETGNGYGYTF
14,TRBV7-2,TRBJ2-5,CASSFTGGEGTQYF
14,TRBV7-2,TRBJ1-5,CASSSGGSNQPQHF
15,TRBV7-2,TRBJ2-7,CASTLAGGSHYEQYF
16,TRBV4-3,TRBJ1-4,CASSQDWVSTNEKLFF
12,TRBV20-1,TRBJ2-7,CSARDPSYEQYF
14,TRBV9,TRBJ1-3,CASSLGYSGNTIYF
13,TRBV7-8,TRBJ2-1,CASSFRGGDEQFF
15,TRBV4-2,TRBJ2-5,CASSQGLAQQETQYF
14,TRBV5-5,TRBJ2-7,CASSLVPSGYGQYF
14,TRBV20-1,TRBJ2-7,CSAKAGTDFYEQYF
13,TRBV5-1,TRBJ2-7,CASSSGATNEQYF
14,TRBV6-4,TRBJ2-1,CASSSSGDYNEQFF
14,TRBV12-3/TRBV12-4,TRBJ2-7,CASSTAGGGYEQYF
15,TRBV11-2,TRBJ1-5,CASSLDRRGAEPQHF
15,TRBV7-2,TRBJ2-7,CASSLAGGPVYEQYF
15,TRBV20-1,TRBJ1-6,CSASDGGSYNSPLHF
15,TRBV10-3,TRBJ2-3,CAIGGQGSGTDTQYF
18,TRBV5-6,TRBJ1-6,CASSLLQGASSYNSPLHF
14,TRBV11-2,TRBJ1-4,CASSSSTGVEKLFF
16,TRBV9,TRBJ1-4,CASSVADSGAYGKLFF
17,TRBV7-8,TRBJ2-3,CASSDGLAGGTGGTQYF
14,TRBV11-2,TRBJ1-1,CASSNPSGRTEAFF
15,TRBV7-2,TRBJ2-1,CASSIGTGSHNEQFF
16,TRBV5-1,TRBJ2-1,CASSLMWVTYGNEQFF
15,TRBV6-1,TRBJ2-5,CASSEAAGVGETQYF
17,TRBV5-1,TRBJ2-3,CASSLVPSGGAVDTQYF
15,TRBV29-1,TRBJ2-7,CSVEDALAVGYEQYF
11,TRBV20-1,TRBJ2-2,CSARSTGELFF
16,TRBV6-2/TRBV6-3,TRBJ2-3,CASSYGLGRRLDTQYF
14,TRBV4-2,TRBJ1-1,CASSQEVKGTEAFF
14,TRBV20-1,TRBJ2-3,CSAWDRGPADTQYF
16,TRBV9,TRBJ2-1,CASSQGGTGSYWEQFF
17,TRBV7-9,TRBJ1-4,CASSFLPSTLSNEKLFF
13,TRBV19,TRBJ2-7,CASNPPCSYEQYF
15,TRBV15,TRBJ2-5,CATSRKTGVDETQYF
16,TRBV5-4,TRBJ2-3,CASSATPGQGTDTQYF